This TCR beta chain was retrieved from a study of blood T cell repertoires in COVID-19. Study details: Material from acute and convalescent COVID-19 was sourced from the United States, Italy and Spain.

Source study methods: Estimated nucleated cell counts came from reference gene primer amplification. Assay: immunoSEQ multiplex PCR; the TCRdb copy retains only in-frame clones and omits some. The D gene and trimming were derived from the DNA, and the V and J assignments and clone size from that table. Altogether 85,000 to 110,000 clones are present, around four fifths being singletons, with the ten largest covering about 11%. This clonotype was sampled from a human donor in a cohort sampled during active COVID-19. The sequencing input was peripheral blood.

DNA for the CDR3: TGTGCCACGCCTAATAAGCGGAACAGCTCCTACGAGCAGTACTTC. The encoded protein is CATPNKRNSSYEQYF. V usage is TRBV24-1 and J usage is TRBJ2-7; possibly TRBD2 for D (5 bases). Germline values: CDR1 KGHDR, CDR2 SFDVKD. V was trimmed by 10 bases and J by 0 bases, leaving 18 bases between them. This CDR3 is built from 15 residues.